This entry lists 28 T cell receptor beta chains sequenced from one sample in a study of CD8 T cells in ankylosing spondylitis. In TCRdb, the 5' RACE reads were re-called with MiXCR into one record per CDR3 protein. Seen here are tens of thousands of distinct CDR3 sequences, about 5.4% observed once, and the top ten hold 2.2%. Sequenced sample: blood, either unsorted or a sorted T cell fraction (not recorded which). The receptors shown here come from a male donor with ankylosing spondylitis or in good health (not recorded which).

The table lists this clonotype with many counts. This rearrangement joins TRBV9 to TRBJ2-7; D gene uncertain. CDR1 is SGDLS and CDR2 is YYNGEE in the germline V gene. This CDR3 spans 15 amino acids. Trimming cost V 0 bases and J 5 bases, with 15 bases left between them. CDR3 loop: CASSVESVAIDEQYF. The CDR3, as DNA: TGTGCCAGCAGCGTAGAGAGCGTGGCCATCGACGAGCAGTACTTC. Looking up the rest from reference TRBV9 and TRBJ2-7 gives the full variable domain: DSGVTQTPKHLITATGQRVTLRCSPRSGDLSVYWYQQSLDQGLQFLIQYYNGEERAKGNILERFSAQQFPDLHSELNLSSLELGDSALYFCASSVESVAIDEQYFGPGTRLTVT.

This clonotype was seen many times. The chain joins TRBV6-2 or TRBV6-3 to TRBJ1-1; 9 positions match TRBD1. V dropped 2 bases and J dropped 4; count of bases not matched to a gene: 2. There are 14 residues in the CDR3. Germline lookup yields CDR1 MNHEY and CDR2 SVGEGT. In DNA form, the CDR3 reads TGTGCCAGCAGTTACGGACAGGGGATCACTGAAGCTTTCTTT. It specifies CASSYGQGITEAFF.

With respect to this clonotype: A much larger clone sits a single nucleotide away, making a read error possible. The rearrangement joins TRBV20-1 to TRBJ2-7, with 9 bases aligning to TRBD1. Germline values: CDR1 DFQATT, CDR2 SNEGSKA (reference sequence). This CDR3 comprises 19 residues. The CDR3 DNA sequence: TGCTGTGCTAGAGGGGAGGGACAGGGTGCCCGACAGAGCTCCTACGAGCAGTACTTC. Its protein product is CCARGEGQGARQSSYEQYF.

This clonotype was recorded many times. V gene TRBV20-1 combines with J gene TRBJ2-3, with TRBD2 matching 8 bases. The J segment lost 8 bases and the V segment lost 4 bases, leaving 14 bases of the junction unmatched. The germline gives CDR1 DFQATT, CDR2 SNEGSKA (reference sequence). The CDR3 is made up of 15 amino acids. Written as DNA, the CDR3 is TGCAGTGCTACCCCCGGGACTAGAATAGAGGGTACGCAGTATTTT. Its translation: CSATPGTRIEGTQYF.

This clonotype occurred many times. V and J are TRBV20-1 and TRBJ2-5; 8 bases align to TRBD2. Germline V lookup: CDR1 DFQATT, CDR2 SNEGSKA (reference sequence). V shed 6 bases, J shed 0 bases, and the junction held 12 bases outside the gene matches. The CDR3 totals 16 residues. The chain's CDR3 is CSADRGAGGNQETQYF. The CDR3 nucleotides are TGCAGTGCGGACCGCGGGGCGGGGGGAAACCAAGAGACCCAGTACTTC.

This clonotype was observed many times. V and J are TRBV20-1 and TRBJ1-5; D is ambiguous. In germline, CDR1 is DFQATT, CDR2 SNEGSKA (reference sequence). This CDR3 comprises 16 residues. Trimming stripped 4 bases from V and 3 bases from J, with 19 bases between. The CDR3, as DNA: TGCAGTGCTATCCCCCCTCTACGGGGTTACAATCAGCCCCAGCATTTT. Its protein is CSAIPPLRGYNQPQHF.

At least ten counts were recorded for this clonotype. V is TRBV20-1 and J is TRBJ1-6, with no clear D. V was shortened by 1 base and J by 9 bases, with 19 bases between the two germline ends. The CDR3 is 16 amino acids. CDR1 and CDR2 (germline): DFQATT, SNEGSKA (reference sequence). In DNA, the CDR3 is TGCAGTGCTAGAGGGAGTCCAGCGGCACGAAGTTCACCCCTCCACTTT. This sequence encodes CSARGSPAARSSPLHF.

This clonotype was observed at least ten times. The chain links TRBV12-3 or TRBV12-4 to TRBJ1-2; 7 bases fit TRBD1. CDR3 length: 13 amino acids. V lost 6 bases, J lost 2 bases, and 3 bases stayed unmatched. The DNA for the CDR3 is TGTGCCAGCAGGAGGGGACAGAACTATGGCTACACCTTC. This gives the protein CASRRGQNYGYTF.

This clonotype appeared many times. The chain is built from TRBV10-2 and TRBJ2-7; 7 positions match TRBD1. Germline values: CDR1 WSHSY, CDR2 SAAADI. The ends lost 0 bases at V and 6 bases at J; junction bases unmatched: 5. This CDR3 region has 14 residues. The CDR3 nucleotides read TGCGCCAGCAGTGAGTCGAGACAGGGCGGCGAGCAGTACTTC. Translated: CASSESRQGGEQYF.

This clonotype showed up many times. The V and J genes are TRBV20-1 and TRBJ2-1; 13 nucleotides align to TRBD2. V shed 3 bases and J 6 bases; nucleotides not matched to a gene: 11. This CDR3 has 17 amino acids. Per the germline V gene, CDR1 is DFQATT and CDR2 is SNEGSKA (reference sequence). The CDR3 reads CSARLSRTSGGLNEQFF. DNA of the CDR3: TGCAGTGCTAGGCTCTCGCGGACTAGCGGGGGACTCAATGAGCAGTTCTTC.

This clonotype was counted many times. The chain has TRBV12-3 or TRBV12-4 and TRBJ2-2, with D perhaps being TRBD1 or TRBD2 (6 bases each). CDR3 length: 15 residues. Trimming left V 5 bases short and J 3 bases short, with 13 bases between. The CDR3 nucleotides are TGTGCCAGCAGTCCCTACGGGGGCGACACCGGGGAGCTGTTTTTT. It translates to CASSPYGGDTGELFF.

This clonotype was seen more than once but under ten times. A clone one base away is much larger, so this may be a read error. The chain joins TRBV3-1 to TRBJ2-7; possibly TRBD1 or TRBD2 for D (5 bases each). The CDR3 runs 17 residues. Germline V gives CDR1 LGHDT, CDR2 YNNKEL (reference sequence). CDR3 region: CATSQDQGTGGLYEQYF. The CDR3, as DNA: TGTGCCACCAGCCAAGATCAAGGAACAGGAGGACTGTACGAGCAGTACTTC.

This clonotype was detected many times. The chain combines TRBV6-5 with TRBJ2-2; D is possibly TRBD1 (6 bases). The V end was cut by 0 bases, the J end by 1 base, with 6 bases between. Germline CDR1 MNHEY, CDR2 SVGAGI. The CDR3 covers 15 residues. The CDR3 DNA follows: TGTGCCAGCAGTTACTCGACAGGGAACACCGGGGAGCTGTTTTTT. Protein: CASSYSTGNTGELFF.

The chain recombines TRBV18 with TRBJ2-7, with 9 bases lining up with TRBD1. The CDR3 has 16 amino acids. V shed 0 bases, J shed 7 bases, and the junction held 10 bases outside the gene matches. Looked up from germline, CDR1 is KGHSH and CDR2 is LQKENI. The CDR3 sequence: CASSPPGQGSLREQYF. Written as DNA, the CDR3 is TGTGCCAGCTCACCACCAGGACAGGGGTCCCTGAGGGAGCAGTACTTC. The entire variable domain, with the rest obtained from reference TRBV18 and TRBJ2-7, is as follows: NAGVMQNPRHLVRRRGQEARLRCSPMKGHSHVYWYRQLPEEGLKFMVYLQKENIIDESGMPKERFSAEFPKEGPSILRIQQVVRGDSAAYFCASSPPGQGSLREQYFGPGTRLTVT.

There are many counts of this clonotype. The chain couples TRBV18 to TRBJ2-2, with D unclear. The V and J ends lost 0 bases and 1 base respectively, with 0 bases between them. Germline values: CDR1 KGHSH, CDR2 LQKENI. The CDR3 is made up of 13 amino acids. The CDR3 protein is CASSPPNTGELFF. CDR3 DNA: TGTGCCAGCTCACCACCGAACACCGGGGAGCTGTTTTTT. The complete variable domain, with remaining parts taken from reference TRBV18 and TRBJ2-2, reads NAGVMQNPRHLVRRRGQEARLRCSPMKGHSHVYWYRQLPEEGLKFMVYLQKENIIDESGMPKERFSAEFPKEGPSILRIQQVVRGDSAAYFCASSPPNTGELFFGEGSRLTVL.

The sample holds many counts of this clonotype. The chain couples TRBV4-3 to TRBJ2-7; D is undetermined. Germline values: CDR1 LGHNA, CDR2 YSLEER. V was shortened by 0 bases and J by 2 bases, with 8 bases between the two germline ends. There are 14 residues in the CDR3. The CDR3 is CASSQDFGTYEQYF. In DNA form, the CDR3 reads TGCGCCAGCAGCCAAGACTTTGGTACCTACGAGCAGTACTTC.

Many counts were recorded for this clonotype. The V gene is TRBV12-3 or TRBV12-4, the J gene TRBJ2-7, with D perhaps TRBD1 (6 bases). Trimming pared 4 bases from V and 2 bases from J, leaving 18 bases between. This CDR3 has 16 amino acids. DNA of the CDR3: TGTGCCAGCAGTTCCGATATTCAGGGGAATCCCTACGAGCAGTACTTC. Translated: CASSSDIQGNPYEQYF.

Ten or more counts support this clonotype. This chain joins TRBV28 and TRBJ1-6, with D uncertain. The V end lost 7 bases, the J end lost 6 bases, and 13 bases lay between the germline ends. Germline CDR1 is MDHEN and CDR2 is SYDVKM. This CDR3 is 14 amino acids long. The CDR3 here is CASTDAGLNSPLHF. CDR3 DNA: TGTGCCAGCACCGACGCCGGCCTTAATTCACCCCTCCACTTT.

This clonotype was detected ten times or more. The chain joins TRBV12-3 or TRBV12-4 to TRBJ2-7; D perhaps matches TRBD1 (7 bases). Trimming left V 6 bases short and J 6 bases short, with 21 bases between. The length of the CDR3 is 15 residues. CDR3 amino acids: CASSLQGSLRGEQYF. CDR3 coding DNA: TGTGCCAGCAGCCTACAGGGGTCACTGCGGGGCGAGCAGTACTTC.

At least ten counts were recorded for this clonotype. The CDR3 reads CSARASGGPYSNQPQHF. The CDR3 DNA follows: TGCAGTGCTAGGGCAAGTGGGGGGCCATATAGCAATCAGCCCCAGCATTTT. V is TRBV20-1 and J is TRBJ1-5, with D possibly TRBD1 on 6 matching bases. Germline V lookup: CDR1 DFQATT, CDR2 SNEGSKA (reference sequence). The CDR3 runs to 17 residues. Trimming removed 3 bases from V and 0 bases from J, with 18 bases in between.

At least ten counts were recorded for this clonotype. V usage is TRBV20-1 and J usage is TRBJ2-7, with D perhaps matching TRBD1 (7 bases). The length of the CDR3 is 12 residues. The V gene's germline CDR1 is DFQATT and CDR2 SNEGSKA (reference sequence). The CDR3 region has the DNA TGCGGAGGCGGGACAGTGCGCTACGAGCAGTACTTC. Translation: CGGGTVRYEQYF.

This clonotype has ten or more counts. The chain combines TRBV7-2 with TRBJ1-1; D is undetermined. CDR3 length: 14 residues. Trimming pared 2 bases from V and 6 bases from J, leaving 13 bases between. Germline CDR1 is SGHTA and CDR2 is FQGNSA. CDR3 coding DNA: TGTGCCAGCAGCTTACGTGCGTCCCAGGCTGAAGCTTTCTTT. Residues: CASSLRASQAEAFF.

This clonotype was detected many times. The chain employs TRBV7-3 and TRBJ2-1; TRBD2 agrees at 10 bases. Germline CDR1 SGHTA, CDR2 FQGTGA. The length of the CDR3 is 15 residues. Trimming took 5 bases from V and 5 from J; bases not matched to a gene: 6. CDR3 in amino acids: CASSETSGVNNEQFF. CDR3 DNA sequence: TGTGCCAGCAGCGAAACTAGCGGGGTCAACAATGAGCAGTTCTTC. Variable domain in full (rest from reference TRBV7-3 and TRBJ2-1): GAGVSQTPSNKVTEKGKYVELRCDPISGHTALYWYRQSLGQGPEFLIYFQGTGAADDSGLPNDRFFAVRPEGSVSTLKIQRTERGDSAVYLCASSETSGVNNEQFFGPGTRLTVL.

Many counts were recorded for this clonotype. CDR3 in DNA: TGTGCCAGCAGCTTAGGATTTGGCAGGGGGGACGAGCAGTACTTC. As protein: CASSLGFGRGDEQYF. The genes are TRBV7-6 and TRBJ2-7; D might be TRBD1 (7 bases). V was cut by 1 base and J by 5 bases, with 15 bases left in between. Germline-derived CDR1 and CDR2 are SGHVS and FNYEAQ. This CDR3 comprises 15 residues.

This clonotype was seen a few times. The rearrangement uses TRBV11-3 and TRBJ2-1; D not resolved. Germline CDR1 and CDR2: SGHNT and YENEEA. Trimming cost V 1 base and J 6 bases, with 16 bases left between them. The CDR3 covers 16 residues. CDR3: CASSLGGNVMFNEQFF. As DNA, the CDR3 is TGTGCCAGCAGCTTAGGTGGCAATGTCATGTTCAATGAGCAGTTCTTC. The full variable domain, its missing parts supplied by reference TRBV11-3 and TRBJ2-1, is EAGVVQSPRYKIIEKKQPVAFWCNPISGHNTLYWYLQNLGQGPELLIRYENEEAVDDSQLPKDRFSAERLKGVDSTLKIQPAELGDSAVYLCASSLGGNVMFNEQFFGPGTRLTVL.

This clonotype was counted many times. The chain employs TRBV20-1 and TRBJ2-7, with 8 bases that match TRBD1. The V gene end was trimmed by 5 bases and the J gene end by 3 bases; junction bases not matched to a gene: 9. CDR1 and CDR2 (germline): DFQATT, SNEGSKA (reference sequence). CDR3 size: 14 residues. The chain's CDR3 is CSARLDRENYEQYF. In DNA, the CDR3 is TGCAGTGCTCGTCTGGACAGGGAAAACTACGAGCAGTACTTC.

This clonotype was seen at least ten times. The gene calls are TRBV20-1 and TRBJ1-1; 9 bases map to TRBD1. CDR1 DFQATT and CDR2 SNEGSKA come from the germline V gene (reference sequence). This CDR3 spans 13 amino acids. V shed 1 base and J 3 bases; nucleotides not matched to a gene: 0. For the CDR3, the DNA is TGCAGTGCTAGAGGGGACAGGGACACTGAAGCTTTCTTT. Translated, it gives CSARGDRDTEAFF.

This clonotype was seen at least ten times. The V and J genes are TRBV5-1 and TRBJ2-7; 9 positions agree with TRBD1. Germline loops: CDR1 SGHRS, CDR2 YFSETQ. Trimming cost V 2 bases and J 0 bases; bases outside gene matches: 3. The CDR3 is made up of 15 amino acids. This CDR3 reads CASSFTGGASYEQYF. The CDR3 bases are TGCGCCAGCAGCTTCACAGGGGGCGCCTCCTACGAGCAGTACTTC.